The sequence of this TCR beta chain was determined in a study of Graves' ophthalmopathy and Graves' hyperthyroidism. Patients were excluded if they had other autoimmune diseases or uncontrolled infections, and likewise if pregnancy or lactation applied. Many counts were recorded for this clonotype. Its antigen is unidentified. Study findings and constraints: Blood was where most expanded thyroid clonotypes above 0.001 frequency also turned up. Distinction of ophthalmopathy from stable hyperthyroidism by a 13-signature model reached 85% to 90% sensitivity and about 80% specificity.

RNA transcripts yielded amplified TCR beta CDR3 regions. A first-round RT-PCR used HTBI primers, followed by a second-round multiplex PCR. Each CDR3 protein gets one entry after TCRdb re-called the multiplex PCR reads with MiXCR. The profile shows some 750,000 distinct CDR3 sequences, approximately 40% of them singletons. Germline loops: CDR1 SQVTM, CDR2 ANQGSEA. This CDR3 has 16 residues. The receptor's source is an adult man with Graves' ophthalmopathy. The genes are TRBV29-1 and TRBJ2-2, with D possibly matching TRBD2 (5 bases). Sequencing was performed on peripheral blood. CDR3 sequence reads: CATGEPWLKGTGELFF. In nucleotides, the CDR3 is TGCGCCACCGGGGAACCCTGGCTCAAGGGCACCGGGGAGCTGTTTTTT.